This TCR beta chain was observed in a study of cytomegalovirus exposure and HLA in healthy donors. Study context: Prior work identified 120 million or so unique TCR beta sequences in roughly 190 million T cells.

V was shortened by 7 bases and J by 4 bases, with 8 bases between the two germline ends. This CDR3 contains 11 residues. CDR1 and CDR2 from the germline V gene are MNHEY and SVGAGI. PCR primers comprised 60 Vbeta and 13 Jbeta primers. Libraries were prepared by immunoSEQ multiplex PCR; TCRdb keeps only in-frame clonotypes and omits some of them. The table records some 190,000 clones, more than 65% of them present only once. Input material: PBMCs. This TCR derives from a female donor in good health and CMV-seronegative. The chain carries TRBV6-5 and TRBJ2-7; no reliable D call. CDR3 nucleotides: TGTGCCAGCAAAAACATTTACGAGCAGTACTTC. This codes for CASKNIYEQYF.